Listed here are 28 T cell receptor beta chains from one sample, sequenced in a study of identical twins (dated by TCRdb to about 2016). Library construction relied on 5' RACE. Instrument on record: Illumina HiSeq 2000. TCRdb took the public reads, trimmed them with fastp at Q25, ran MiXCR for clone calling and kept in-frame beta chains. Rows merge per CDR3 protein into single entries with the most common DNA and genes. The sample profile shows about 190,000 distinct CDR3 sequences; 15% of them were found once. The ten top clones hold 35% to 45% of the sample. The sample was also linked to a second study, of T cells expressing NK-cell markers.

The specimen sequenced was CD8+ T cells sorted from blood. Every receptor here comes from a woman aged 18 to 35 in good health.

The rearrangement joins TRBV20-1 to TRBJ2-3, with a possible D match to TRBD2 (5 bases). The germline V gene encodes CDR1 DFQATT and CDR2 SNEGSKA (reference sequence). V lost 5 bases, J lost 4 bases, and 13 bases lay in between. The CDR3 loop spans 13 amino acids. CDR3: CSAHGLAADTQYF. The CDR3 nucleotides read TGCAGTGCTCACGGACTGGCGGCAGATACGCAGTATTTT.

This clonotype was seen more than once but under ten times. The gene calls are TRBV11-3 and TRBJ2-1; 8 bases fit TRBD2. Germline-derived CDR1 and CDR2 are SGHNT and YENEEA. The CDR3 sequence is 14 residues long. After removal of 5 bases from V and 8 bases from J, the junction contained 8 bases not matched to a gene. Here the CDR3 DNA reads TGTGCCAGCAGCCCACGGGGGACTAGTCATGAGCAGTTCTTC. The encoded protein is CASSPRGTSHEQFF.

Only a few counts were recorded for this clonotype. The chain combines TRBV20-1 with TRBJ2-5; D is unclear. Germline values: CDR1 DFQATT, CDR2 SNEGSKA (reference sequence). The V end lost 5 bases, the J end lost 1 base, and 14 bases lay between the germline ends. The CDR3 runs 14 residues. DNA of the CDR3: TGCAGTGCTTTCCCTTTAACTACCCAAGAGACCCAGTACTTC. This codes for CSAFPLTTQETQYF.

This clonotype was seen more than once but under ten times. The chain has TRBV10-3 and TRBJ2-7, with D perhaps TRBD1 (6 bases). The germline gives CDR1 ENHRY, CDR2 SYGVKD. CDR3 length: 14 amino acids. Trimming took off 0 bases at V and 3 bases at J, with 9 bases between the two ends. CDR3 amino acids: CAISESEGVYEQYF. CDR3 sequence (DNA): TGTGCCATCAGTGAGTCCGAGGGGGTCTACGAGCAGTACTTC.

This clonotype was found a few times. This chain connects TRBV2 to TRBJ2-1; D could derive from TRBD1 or TRBD2 (5 bases each). The CDR3 covers 16 residues. The V and J ends lost 6 bases and 0 bases respectively, with 15 bases between them. The germline V gene encodes CDR1 SNHLY and CDR2 FYNNEI. The CDR3 loop reads CASSGTGRSSYNEQFF. In DNA, the CDR3 is TGTGCCAGCAGCGGGACGGGCCGGAGCTCCTACAATGAGCAGTTCTTC. The full variable domain, with the rest looked up from reference TRBV2 and TRBJ2-1, is EPEVTQTPSHQVTQMGQEVILRCVPISNHLYFYWYRQILGQKVEFLVSFYNNEISEKSEIFDDQFSVERPDGSNFTLKIRSTKLEDSAMYFCASSGTGRSSYNEQFFGPGTRLTVL.

The chain carries TRBV7-9 and TRBJ2-5; D remains ambiguous. V was cut by 0 bases and J by 2 bases, with 7 bases left in between. Germline lookup yields CDR1 SEHNR and CDR2 FQNEAQ (reference sequence). The CDR3 is 14 residues long. The CDR3, as DNA: TGTGCCAGCAGCTTAGCCCTTAGACAAGAGACCCAGTACTTC. This translates into CASSLALRQETQYF.

The chain carries TRBV27 and TRBJ2-7; tentative D call: TRBD2 (5 bases). The germline gives CDR1 MNHEY, CDR2 SMNVEV (reference sequence). The CDR3 consists of 16 residues. Trimming stripped 2 bases from V and 0 bases from J, with 14 bases between. CDR3 amino acids: CASSLARRVDSYEQYF. CDR3 coding DNA: TGTGCCAGCAGTTTAGCTCGGCGGGTTGACTCCTACGAGCAGTACTTC.

This clonotype was picked up a small number of times. The CDR3 DNA sequence: TGTGCCAGCAGCCTCCCGGGACTAGCCCATGGCACAGATACGCAGTATTTT. It yields the protein CASSLPGLAHGTDTQYF. V gene TRBV3-1 combines with J gene TRBJ2-3; 9 positions agree with TRBD2. The CDR3 contains 17 residues. Trimming at V came to 4 bases and at J to 1 base, leaving 9 bases not matched to a gene. The germline V gene encodes CDR1 LGHDT and CDR2 YNNKEL (reference sequence).

The V gene is TRBV7-9, the J gene TRBJ1-6; no clear D gene. Trimming removed 4 bases at V and 10 bases at J, with 8 bases between. This CDR3 comprises 12 residues. The germline gives CDR1 SEHNR, CDR2 FQNEAQ (reference sequence). The CDR3 nucleotides are TGTGCCAGCAGCTCTCCAGAATCACCCCTCCACTTT. Residues: CASSSPESPLHF.

This chain links TRBV20-1 with TRBJ1-1; TRBD1 is a possible D gene (5 bases). Germline V gives CDR1 DFQATT, CDR2 SNEGSKA (reference sequence). The CDR3 length is 12 residues. Trimming shortened V by 5 bases and J by 1 base, and 8 bases separated the two germline ends. For the CDR3, the DNA is TGCAGTGCTTTTCAGGGGAACACTGAAGCTTTCTTT. It translates to CSAFQGNTEAFF.

This clonotype came up a few times. The V and J genes are TRBV6-2 or TRBV6-3 and TRBJ2-6; no definite D call. Trimming cost V 6 bases and J 12 bases, with 12 bases left between them. This CDR3 is 12 amino acids long. Germline CDR1 reads MNHEY; CDR2 reads SVGEGT. Here the CDR3 DNA reads TGTGCCAGCAGCTTCTCGACTCCCGTCCTGACTTTC. Its translation is CASSFSTPVLTF.

This clonotype was picked up a small number of times. The chain joins TRBV5-1 to TRBJ2-1; D is perhaps TRBD1 (6 bases). The CDR3 length is 16 residues. Germline loops: CDR1 SGHRS, CDR2 YFSETQ. V lost 4 bases and J 4 bases, leaving 18 bases between the germline ends. DNA of the CDR3: TGCGCCAGCAGCGTCAGGGGTCCCGGGAATTACAATGAGCAGTTCTTC. Translated, it gives CASSVRGPGNYNEQFF.

The table lists this clonotype with many counts. V usage is TRBV12-3 or TRBV12-4 and J usage is TRBJ2-5; D is undetermined. This CDR3 comprises 12 residues. V was cut by 5 bases and J by 5 bases, with 9 bases left in between. CDR3 amino acids: CASSLGTETQYF. In DNA, the CDR3 is TGTGCCAGCAGTCTCGGAACGGAGACCCAGTACTTC.

This clonotype was observed a few times. The J gene is TRBJ2-3, the V gene TRBV10-1; the match to TRBD2 covers 10 bases. The CDR3 consists of 15 residues. V was clipped by 3 bases and J by 5 bases; unmatched bases: 5. The germline V gene has CDR1 WNHNN and CDR2 SYGVQD (reference sequence). CDR3 bases: TGCGCCAGCAGTGATCTAGCGGGAGTGGTAGATACGCAGTATTTT. Protein sequence: CASSDLAGVVDTQYF.

This clonotype was observed a handful of times. The chain couples TRBV7-9 to TRBJ2-1; TRBD2 agrees at 7 bases. Germline V gives CDR1 SEHNR, CDR2 FQNEAQ (reference sequence). The V and J ends lost 9 bases and 4 bases, in that order; junction bases with no gene match: 9. This CDR3 is 14 amino acids long. CDR3 nucleotides: TGTGCCAGTCAAGCGGGGAACGTTTACAATGAGCAGTTCTTC. This gives the protein CASQAGNVYNEQFF.

The rearrangement uses TRBV9 and TRBJ2-7, with D uncertain. Trimming shortened V by 5 bases and J by 3 bases, and 21 bases separated the two germline ends. CDR1 SGDLS and CDR2 YYNGEE come from the germline V gene. This CDR3 has 16 residues. The CDR3 is CASRPDGSPIRYEQYF. The DNA for the CDR3 is TGTGCCAGCAGGCCCGACGGCTCGCCTATTCGCTACGAGCAGTACTTC.

The V call is TRBV20-1, the J call TRBJ2-7; D not resolved. CDR1 and CDR2 from the germline V gene are DFQATT and SNEGSKA (reference sequence). The CDR3 consists of 12 residues. Trimming took 0 bases from V and 7 from J, leaving 10 bases between them. CDR3 in amino acids: CSARDFGWEQYF. As DNA, the CDR3 is TGCAGTGCTAGAGACTTTGGCTGGGAGCAGTACTTC.

The V call is TRBV7-8, the J call TRBJ2-2; D might be TRBD1 or TRBD2, each matching 5 bases. There are 20 residues in the CDR3. The germline gives CDR1 SGHVS, CDR2 FQNEAQ. Trimming stripped 2 bases from V and 1 base from J, with 23 bases between. The CDR3 coding sequence is TGTGCCAGCAGCTTACCGCGCTCCGGGGCAGAACTTCGGAACACCGGGGAGCTGTTTTTT. It specifies CASSLPRSGAELRNTGELFF.

This clonotype came up a few times. V gene TRBV12-3 or TRBV12-4 combines with J gene TRBJ2-7; TRBD2 matches 9 bases. This CDR3 has 17 amino acids. Trimming removed 6 bases from V and 1 base from J; junction bases left unmatched: 13. CDR3 loop: CASSQDPSGAQSYEQYF. The CDR3 DNA is TGTGCCAGCAGCCAAGATCCTAGCGGGGCCCAGTCCTACGAGCAGTACTTC.

The chain carries TRBV12-3 or TRBV12-4 and TRBJ1-2; D gene ambiguous. The CDR3 covers 14 residues. Trimming pared 3 bases from V and 4 bases from J, leaving 12 bases between. The CDR3 DNA reads TGTGCCAGCAGTTTTAATCCCCCAGTCTATGGCTACACCTTC. Translation: CASSFNPPVYGYTF.

This clonotype appeared a few times. This chain joins TRBV12-3 or TRBV12-4 and TRBJ2-2; D is unresolved. The CDR3 loop spans 11 amino acids. Trimming removed 6 bases at V and 9 bases at J, with 8 bases between. Written as DNA, the CDR3 is TGTGCCAGCAGCCCAAGCTGGGAGCTGTTTTTT. Its protein product is CASSPSWELFF.

Only a few counts were recorded for this clonotype. The chain couples TRBV20-1 to TRBJ2-1; no definite D call. CDR1 DFQATT and CDR2 SNEGSKA come from the germline V gene (reference sequence). V lost 6 bases, J lost 9 bases, and 15 bases lay in between. This CDR3 comprises 12 residues. The CDR3 DNA reads as TGCAGTGCCACTCAAGGCAGCAGTGAGCAGTTCTTC. This translates into CSATQGSSEQFF.

This clonotype has a handful of counts. The chain uses TRBV7-7 and TRBJ2-1, with D perhaps TRBD2 (5 bases). Germline V gene lookup returns CDR1 SSHAT and CDR2 FNYEAQ (reference sequence). CDR3 length: 14 residues. V was shortened by 3 bases and J by 10 bases, with 16 bases between the two germline ends. CDR3 nucleotide sequence: TGTGCCAGCAGCTTTAGGGAACGGGAAGGGGAGCAGTTCTTC. It is translated as CASSFREREGEQFF.

The rearrangement joins TRBV14 to TRBJ2-7; possibly TRBD2 for D (5 bases). V was pared by 3 bases and J by 1 base, with 22 bases between. This CDR3 has 18 residues. In germline, CDR1 is SGHDN, CDR2 FVKESK. CDR3 protein: CASSQDLLGAGVSYEQYF. The CDR3 coding sequence is TGTGCCAGCAGCCAGGACCTTCTGGGCGCGGGCGTTTCCTACGAGCAGTACTTC.

This clonotype was detected many times. This chain links TRBV27 with TRBJ2-7, with D possibly TRBD2 on 5 matching bases. The CDR3 runs 13 residues. The V gene lost 6 bases and the J gene lost 3 bases, with 12 bases spanning the gap. The germline CDR1 and CDR2 sequences are MNHEY and SMNVEV (reference sequence). CDR3 sequence: CASSFRTSYEQYF. The DNA of the CDR3 is TGTGCCAGCAGCTTCCGAACTAGCTACGAGCAGTACTTC.

The chain couples TRBV20-1 to TRBJ2-3; 8 bases align to TRBD2. J was trimmed by 1 base and V by 0 bases; bases with no gene match: 3. The CDR3 contains 15 residues. Germline V gives CDR1 DFQATT, CDR2 SNEGSKA (reference sequence). The CDR3 sequence is CSARDGAGGTDTQYF. The CDR3, as DNA: TGCAGTGCTAGAGATGGAGCGGGAGGCACAGATACGCAGTATTTT.

The J gene is TRBJ2-3, the V gene TRBV30; no definite D call. Germline V gene data show CDR1 as GTSNPN and CDR2 as SVGIG (reference sequence). Trimming removed 2 bases at V and 8 bases at J, with 5 bases between. The CDR3 is 10 amino acids. CDR3 amino acids: CAWSSGTQYF. The CDR3 nucleotides are TGTGCCTGGAGTTCAGGTACGCAGTATTTT.

The genes are TRBV6-1 and TRBJ2-7; possible D gene TRBD2, 5 bases. From germline, CDR1 is MNHNS and CDR2 SASEGT. Trimming pared 1 base from V and 2 bases from J, leaving 15 bases between. The length of the CDR3 is 16 residues. DNA for the CDR3: TGTGCCAGCAGTGAAGGCTGGAGTAGAGGGACCTACGAGCAGTACTTC. As protein: CASSEGWSRGTYEQYF.